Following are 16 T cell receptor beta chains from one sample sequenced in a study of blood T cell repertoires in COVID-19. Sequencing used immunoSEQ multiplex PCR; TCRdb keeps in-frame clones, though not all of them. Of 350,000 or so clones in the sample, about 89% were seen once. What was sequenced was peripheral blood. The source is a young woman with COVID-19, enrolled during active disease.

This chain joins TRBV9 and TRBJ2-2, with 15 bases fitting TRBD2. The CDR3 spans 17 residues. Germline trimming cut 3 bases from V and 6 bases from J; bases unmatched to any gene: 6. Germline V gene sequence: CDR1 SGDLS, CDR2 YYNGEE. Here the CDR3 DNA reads TGTGCCAGCAGCGCCCCGGGACTAGCGGGAGGAGCCGGGGAGCTGTTTTTT. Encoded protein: CASSAPGLAGGAGELFF.

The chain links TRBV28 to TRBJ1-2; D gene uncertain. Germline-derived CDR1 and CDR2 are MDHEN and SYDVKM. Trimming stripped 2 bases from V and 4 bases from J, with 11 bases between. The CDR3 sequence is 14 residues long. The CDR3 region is CASSLTRTSYGYTF. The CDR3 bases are TGTGCCAGCAGTTTAACTCGTACCTCCTATGGCTACACCTTC.

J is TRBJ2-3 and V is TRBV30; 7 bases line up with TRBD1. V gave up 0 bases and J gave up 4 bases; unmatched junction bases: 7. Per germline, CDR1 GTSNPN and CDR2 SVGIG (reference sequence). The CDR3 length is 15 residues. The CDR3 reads CAWSVQGHIPDTQYF. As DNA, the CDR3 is TGTGCCTGGAGTGTACAGGGGCATATTCCAGATACGCAGTATTTT.

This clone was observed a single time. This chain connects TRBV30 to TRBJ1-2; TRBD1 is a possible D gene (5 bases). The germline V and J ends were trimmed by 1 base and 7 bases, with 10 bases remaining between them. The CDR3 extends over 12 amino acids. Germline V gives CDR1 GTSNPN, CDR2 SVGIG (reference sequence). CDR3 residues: CAWSGLRVGYTF. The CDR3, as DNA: TGTGCCTGGAGTGGCCTCAGGGTTGGCTACACCTTC.

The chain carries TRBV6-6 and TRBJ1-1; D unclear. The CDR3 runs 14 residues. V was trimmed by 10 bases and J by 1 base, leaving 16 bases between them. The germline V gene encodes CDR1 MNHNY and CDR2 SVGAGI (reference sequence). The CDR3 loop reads CATSLRGENTEAFF. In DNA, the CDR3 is TGTGCCACCTCCCTCCGAGGCGAGAACACTGAAGCTTTCTTT.

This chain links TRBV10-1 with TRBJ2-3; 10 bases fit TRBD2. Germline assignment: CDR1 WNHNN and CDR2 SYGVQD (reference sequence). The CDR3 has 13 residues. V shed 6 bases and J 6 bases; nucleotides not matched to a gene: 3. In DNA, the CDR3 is TGCGCCAGCAGAGCTAGCGGGAGTGATACGCAGTATTTT. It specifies CASRASGSDTQYF.

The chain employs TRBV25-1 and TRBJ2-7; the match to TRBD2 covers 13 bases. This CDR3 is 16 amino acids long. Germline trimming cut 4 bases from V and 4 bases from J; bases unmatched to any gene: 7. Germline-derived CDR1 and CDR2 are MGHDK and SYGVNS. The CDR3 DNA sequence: TGTGCCAGCAGTGCCGGACTAGCGGGAGTGATTTACGAGCAGTACTTC. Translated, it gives CASSAGLAGVIYEQYF.

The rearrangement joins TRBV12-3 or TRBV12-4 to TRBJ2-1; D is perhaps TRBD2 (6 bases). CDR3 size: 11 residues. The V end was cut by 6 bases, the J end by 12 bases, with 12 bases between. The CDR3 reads CASRSGTSQFF. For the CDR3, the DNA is TGTGCCAGCAGATCCGGGACTTCGCAGTTCTTC.

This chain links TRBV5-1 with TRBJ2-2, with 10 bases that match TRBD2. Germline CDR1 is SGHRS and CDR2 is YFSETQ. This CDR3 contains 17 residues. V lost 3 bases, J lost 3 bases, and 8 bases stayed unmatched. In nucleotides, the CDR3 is TGCGCCAGCAGCTACGCTAGCGGGAGTGGGGACACCGGGGAGCTGTTTTTT. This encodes CASSYASGSGDTGELFF.

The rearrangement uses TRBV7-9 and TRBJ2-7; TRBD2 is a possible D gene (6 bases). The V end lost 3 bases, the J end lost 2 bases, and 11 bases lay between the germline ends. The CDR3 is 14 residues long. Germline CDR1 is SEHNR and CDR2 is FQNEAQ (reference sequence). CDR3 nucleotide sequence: TGTGCCAGCAGCTTGGGGGACTCAGCCTACGAGCAGTACTTC. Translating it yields CASSLGDSAYEQYF.

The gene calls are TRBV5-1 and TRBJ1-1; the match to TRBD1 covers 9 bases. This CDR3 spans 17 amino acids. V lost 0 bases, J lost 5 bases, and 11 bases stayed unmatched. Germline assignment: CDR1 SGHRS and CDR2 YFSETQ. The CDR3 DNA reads TGCGCCAGCAGCTTGGCCAAGGGGGGACAGGGAAGGACTGAAGCTTTCTTT. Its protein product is CASSLAKGGQGRTEAFF.

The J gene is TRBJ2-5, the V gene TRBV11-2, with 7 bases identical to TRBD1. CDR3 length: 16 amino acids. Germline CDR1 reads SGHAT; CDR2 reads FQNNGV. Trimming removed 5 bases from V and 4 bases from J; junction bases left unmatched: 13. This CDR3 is CASSAPSTRGRETQYF. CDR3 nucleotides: TGTGCCAGCAGCGCCCCCTCCACGAGGGGGCGAGAGACCCAGTACTTC.

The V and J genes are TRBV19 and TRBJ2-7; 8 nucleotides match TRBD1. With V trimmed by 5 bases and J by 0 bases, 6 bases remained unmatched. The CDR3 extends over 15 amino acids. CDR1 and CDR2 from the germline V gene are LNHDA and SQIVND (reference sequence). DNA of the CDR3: TGTGCCAGTAGTCTTGCCGGGACAGGCTCCTACGAGCAGTACTTC. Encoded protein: CASSLAGTGSYEQYF.

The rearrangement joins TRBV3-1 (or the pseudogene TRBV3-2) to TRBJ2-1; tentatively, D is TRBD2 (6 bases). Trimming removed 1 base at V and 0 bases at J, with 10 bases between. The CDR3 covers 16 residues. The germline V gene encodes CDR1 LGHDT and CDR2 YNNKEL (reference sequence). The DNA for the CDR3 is TGTGCCAGCAGCCAAGTGGCGGGGAGCTCCTACAATGAGCAGTTCTTC. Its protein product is CASSQVAGSSYNEQFF.

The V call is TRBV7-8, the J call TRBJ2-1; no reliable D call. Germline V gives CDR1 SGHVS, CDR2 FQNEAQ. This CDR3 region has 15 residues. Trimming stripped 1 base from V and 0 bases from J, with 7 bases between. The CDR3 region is CASSLEESSYNEQFF. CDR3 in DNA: TGTGCCAGCAGCTTAGAGGAGAGCTCCTACAATGAGCAGTTCTTC.

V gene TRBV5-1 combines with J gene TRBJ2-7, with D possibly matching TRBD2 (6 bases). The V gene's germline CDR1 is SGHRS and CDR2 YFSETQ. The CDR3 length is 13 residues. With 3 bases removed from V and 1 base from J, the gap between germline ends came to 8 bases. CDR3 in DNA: TGCGCCAGCAGCTGGGGACTTTCCTACGAGCAGTACTTC. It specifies CASSWGLSYEQYF.